Shown below are 2 T cell receptor beta chains from a single sample sequenced in a study of radiotherapy plus CTLA-4 blockade in lung cancer. The table came from immunoSEQ multiplex PCR; TCRdb's copy has only in-frame clones and leaves some out. The repertoire holds 55,000 to 70,000 clones, with roughly 80% as singletons. The source was peripheral blood, collected from a patient treated with radiotherapy plus ipilimumab. The receptors come from a human donor with non-small cell lung cancer who had a complete response to radiotherapy plus ipilimumab.

The rearrangement links TRBV28 to TRBJ2-7; tentative D call: TRBD2 (5 bases). The CDR3 has 15 amino acids. Trimming pared 2 bases from V and 7 bases from J, leaving 18 bases between. From germline, CDR1 is MDHEN and CDR2 SYDVKM. CDR3 bases: TGTGCCAGCAGTTTAGGGCTCCGTGGGAGTGGGGAGCAGTACTTC. Protein sequence: CASSLGLRGSGEQYF.

The chain joins TRBV6-5 to TRBJ2-5; 8 positions match TRBD1. CDR1 is MNHEY and CDR2 is SVGAGI in the germline V gene. The CDR3 is made up of 15 amino acids. V dropped 6 bases and J dropped 4; count of bases not matched to a gene: 10. The CDR3 bases are TGTGCCAGCAGCATCGGACAGGGTATAAGAGAGACCCAGTACTTC. Residues: CASSIGQGIRETQYF.